Below, 3 T cell receptor beta chains from the same sample are listed, as sequenced in a study of control samples from healthy donors and cancer patients. Method: immunoSEQ multiplex PCR; TCRdb's copy keeps in-frame clones and lacks some. This sample carries approximately 190,000 clones, about 89% of them seen once, and the ten largest clones take 1.5% to 2%. Material for sequencing was blood. The source of these receptors is a man aged 25-40 years in good health.

The chain couples TRBV29-1 to TRBJ2-3; 11 nucleotides align to TRBD2. After removal of 6 bases from V and 11 bases from J, the junction contained 7 bases not matched to a gene. The CDR3 contains 12 residues. Per the germline V gene, CDR1 is SQVTM and CDR2 is ANQGSEA. CDR3 sequence: CSVGSLAGGQYF. In nucleotides, the CDR3 is TGCAGCGTCGGGTCCCTAGCGGGGGGGCAGTATTTT.

This clone appeared a few times. The chain couples TRBV2 to TRBJ2-3; 10 bases fit TRBD2. The CDR3 runs 15 residues. CDR1 is SNHLY and CDR2 is FYNNEI in the germline V gene. The V gene end was trimmed by 5 bases and the J gene end by 9 bases; junction bases not matched to a gene: 11. Written as DNA, the CDR3 is TGTGCCAGCAGTTTCCAGCGGGGGGGCCTCAACACGCAGTATTTT. As protein: CASSFQRGGLNTQYF.

J is TRBJ2-2 and V is TRBV7-9; 7 bases fit TRBD1. Trimming took 5 bases from V and 3 from J; bases not matched to a gene: 3. CDR3 length equals 14 residues. CDR1 is SEHNR, CDR2 FQNEAQ, per germline (reference sequence). The CDR3 nucleotides read TGTGCCAGCAGCAGGGGGCAAGACACCGGGGAGCTGTTTTTT. Protein product: CASSRGQDTGELFF.